The rows below give T cell receptor beta chains drawn from one sample of a study of shared clonotypes between healthy human individuals. TCRdb's copy holds only in-frame clones and misses some; the assay was immunoSEQ multiplex PCR. The data contain some 2,100,000 clones, approximately 94% of them singletons. Sequences were obtained from naive CD4+ T cells sorted from blood. These receptors originate from a man between 18 and 29 years old in good health. Both conserved end residues are part of each CDR3. The order of the fields is V gene, J gene, clone size, D gene, CDR3 protein, CDR3 DNA. D genes are given only for firm matches. Rows may omit the clone size; those that give it use once, few, many or a size class.

v_gene: TRBV29-1; j_gene: TRBJ1-2; abundance: -; d_gene: -; CDR3aa: CSVEEVSGAANYGYTF; CDR3nt: TGCAGCGTTGAAGAAGTATCAGGGGCAGCTAACTATGGCTACACCTTC
v_gene: TRBV6-5; j_gene: TRBJ2-5; abundance: -; d_gene: TRBD1; CDR3aa: CASSGGTGRRETQYF; CDR3nt: TGTGCCAGCAGTGGCGGGACAGGTCGTCGGGAGACCCAGTACTTC
v_gene: TRBV2; j_gene: TRBJ1-5; abundance: -; d_gene: -; CDR3aa: CVSSEEIATSNQPQHF; CDR3nt: TGTGTCAGCAGTGAAGAAATAGCTACTAGCAATCAGCCCCAGCATTTT
v_gene: TRBV28; j_gene: TRBJ1-1; abundance: -; d_gene: TRBD1; CDR3aa: CASSRQGGNTEAFF; CDR3nt: TGTGCCAGCAGTCGACAGGGGGGGAACACTGAAGCTTTCTTT
v_gene: TRBV28; j_gene: TRBJ1-3; abundance: -; d_gene: TRBD1; CDR3aa: CASGDRVAGSTIYF; CDR3nt: TGTGCCAGCGGGGACAGGGTTGCTGGGAGCACCATATATTTT
v_gene: TRBV10-3; j_gene: TRBJ1-1; abundance: -; d_gene: -; CDR3aa: CAIGTGNTEAFF; CDR3nt: TGTGCCATCGGGACTGGAAACACTGAAGCTTTCTTT
v_gene: TRBV5-4; j_gene: TRBJ2-7; abundance: -; d_gene: TRBD2; CDR3aa: CASSPGTSGRSGAQYF; CDR3nt: TGTGCCAGCAGCCCTGGGACTAGCGGGAGATCCGGGGCGCAGTACTTC
v_gene: TRBV6-5; j_gene: TRBJ1-2; abundance: -; d_gene: TRBD1; CDR3aa: CASSYGTGQAYGYTF; CDR3nt: TGTGCCAGCAGTTACGGGACGGGACAGGCCTATGGCTACACCTTC
v_gene: TRBV18; j_gene: TRBJ2-5; abundance: -; d_gene: -; CDR3aa: CASSPRDAWETQYF; CDR3nt: TGTGCCAGCTCACCCCGGGATGCGTGGGAGACCCAGTACTTC
v_gene: TRBV5-4; j_gene: TRBJ2-3; abundance: -; d_gene: -; CDR3aa: CASSLASVRGDTQYF; CDR3nt: TGTGCCAGCAGCTTGGCCTCGGTTCGGGGGGATACGCAGTATTTT
v_gene: TRBV28; j_gene: TRBJ1-2; abundance: -; d_gene: -; CDR3aa: CASSLTSKGGYGYTF; CDR3nt: TGTGCCAGCAGTCTAACCTCCAAGGGAGGCTATGGCTACACCTTC
v_gene: TRBV6-6; j_gene: TRBJ2-7; abundance: -; d_gene: -; CDR3aa: CASSLLSGEQYF; CDR3nt: TGTGCCAGCAGTTTACTCTCGGGAGAGCAGTACTTC
v_gene: TRBV30; j_gene: TRBJ1-2; abundance: once; d_gene: -; CDR3aa: CAWSVEDDYGYTF; CDR3nt: TGTGCCTGGAGTGTGGAAGATGACTATGGCTACACCTTC
v_gene: TRBV5-4; j_gene: TRBJ2-7; abundance: -; d_gene: -; CDR3aa: CASMQGGIRHEQYF; CDR3nt: TGTGCCAGCATGCAAGGTGGAATAAGACACGAGCAGTACTTC
v_gene: TRBV10-2; j_gene: TRBJ1-1; abundance: -; d_gene: -; CDR3aa: CASRPTELNTEAFF; CDR3nt: TGCGCCAGCAGGCCGACAGAATTGAACACTGAAGCTTTCTTT
v_gene: TRBV5-5; j_gene: TRBJ2-7; abundance: -; d_gene: TRBD1; CDR3aa: CASSRGQGGVYEQYF; CDR3nt: TGTGCCAGCAGCAGGGGACAGGGCGGCGTCTACGAGCAGTACTTC
v_gene: TRBV6-5; j_gene: TRBJ2-7; abundance: -; d_gene: TRBD1; CDR3aa: CASSYWATGEYEQYF; CDR3nt: TGTGCCAGCAGTTACTGGGCCACAGGGGAATACGAGCAGTACTTC
v_gene: TRBV18; j_gene: TRBJ1-2; abundance: -; d_gene: -; CDR3aa: CASSPPGEGGHGYTF; CDR3nt: TGTGCCAGCTCACCCCCAGGGGAAGGTGGCCATGGCTACACCTTC
v_gene: TRBV11-3; j_gene: TRBJ2-2; abundance: -; d_gene: -; CDR3aa: CASSLAGSGELFF; CDR3nt: TGTGCCAGCAGCTTAGCAGGATCCGGGGAGCTGTTTTTT
v_gene: TRBV28; j_gene: TRBJ2-7; abundance: -; d_gene: TRBD1; CDR3aa: CASSLTKQGAPYF; CDR3nt: TGTGCCAGCAGTTTAACAAAACAGGGGGCTCCGTACTTC
v_gene: TRBV27; j_gene: TRBJ1-6; abundance: -; d_gene: TRBD1; CDR3aa: CASSWSGTGGRSYNSPLHF; CDR3nt: TGTGCCAGCAGTTGGTCCGGGACAGGGGGTCGGTCCTATAATTCACCCCTCCACTTT
v_gene: TRBV28; j_gene: TRBJ1-4; abundance: -; d_gene: -; CDR3aa: CASNRELNEKLFF; CDR3nt: TGTGCCAGCAATCGGGAACTGAATGAAAAACTGTTTTTT
v_gene: TRBV7-6; j_gene: TRBJ1-2; abundance: -; d_gene: TRBD1; CDR3aa: CASSWGQGANYGYTF; CDR3nt: TGTGCCAGCAGCTGGGGACAGGGGGCGAACTATGGCTACACCTTC
v_gene: TRBV19; j_gene: TRBJ2-7; abundance: -; d_gene: -; CDR3aa: CASSPSGVSSYEQYF; CDR3nt: TGTGCCAGTAGTCCCTCGGGGGTTAGCTCCTACGAGCAGTACTTC
v_gene: TRBV5-4; j_gene: TRBJ2-7; abundance: -; d_gene: -; CDR3aa: CASSLDLEHYEQYF; CDR3nt: TGTGCCAGCAGCTTGGATCTAGAACACTACGAGCAGTACTTC
v_gene: TRBV9; j_gene: TRBJ2-6; abundance: -; d_gene: -; CDR3aa: CASSPLGGANVLTF; CDR3nt: TGTGCCAGCAGCCCTCTGGGGGGGGCCAACGTCCTGACTTTC
v_gene: TRBV5-4; j_gene: TRBJ2-7; abundance: -; d_gene: TRBD1; CDR3aa: CASSLEGDRGREQYF; CDR3nt: TGTGCCAGCAGCTTGGAAGGGGACAGGGGGCGCGAGCAGTACTTC
v_gene: TRBV5-6; j_gene: TRBJ2-1; abundance: -; d_gene: -; CDR3aa: CASSLSSEQFF; CDR3nt: TGTGCCAGCAGCTTGTCGAGTGAGCAGTTCTTC
v_gene: TRBV5-4; j_gene: TRBJ1-4; abundance: -; d_gene: -; CDR3aa: CASSWGEEEKLFF; CDR3nt: TGTGCCAGCAGCTGGGGGGAGGAGGAAAAACTGTTTTTT
v_gene: TRBV19; j_gene: TRBJ2-6; abundance: few; d_gene: -; CDR3aa: CASSIEGAGANVLTF; CDR3nt: TGTGCCAGTAGTATAGAGGGGGCTGGGGCCAACGTCCTGACTTTC
v_gene: TRBV30; j_gene: TRBJ1-2; abundance: -; d_gene: -; CDR3aa: CAWENQGNYGYTF; CDR3nt: TGTGCCTGGGAGAACCAGGGGAACTATGGCTACACCTTC
v_gene: TRBV5-6; j_gene: TRBJ1-1; abundance: -; d_gene: -; CDR3aa: CASSRGTSNTEAFF; CDR3nt: TGTGCCAGCAGCAGGGGGACATCGAACACTGAAGCTTTCTTT
v_gene: TRBV28; j_gene: TRBJ1-5; abundance: -; d_gene: TRBD1; CDR3aa: CASSISGTGLGNQPQHF; CDR3nt: TGTGCCAGCAGTATCTCCGGGACAGGGTTAGGGAATCAGCCCCAGCATTTT
v_gene: TRBV7-2; j_gene: TRBJ2-4; abundance: -; d_gene: -; CDR3aa: CASSLEGSVAKNIQYF; CDR3nt: TGTGCCAGCAGCTTAGAAGGGTCTGTAGCCAAAAACATTCAGTACTTC
v_gene: TRBV5-1; j_gene: TRBJ2-7; abundance: -; d_gene: -; CDR3aa: CASSLIRGYEQYF; CDR3nt: TGCGCCAGCAGCTTGATCAGGGGTTACGAGCAGTACTTC
v_gene: TRBV11-3; j_gene: TRBJ2-2; abundance: -; d_gene: -; CDR3aa: CASSPREGVLFF; CDR3nt: TGTGCCAGCAGCCCGAGGGAGGGGGTGCTGTTTTTT
v_gene: TRBV6-6; j_gene: TRBJ1-4; abundance: -; d_gene: -; CDR3aa: CASSPPTGEKLFF; CDR3nt: TGTGCCAGCAGTCCCCCGACAGGTGAAAAACTGTTTTTT
v_gene: TRBV30; j_gene: TRBJ1-5; abundance: -; d_gene: -; CDR3aa: CAWSRGYSNQPQHF; CDR3nt: TGTGCCTGGAGCAGGGGATATAGCAATCAGCCCCAGCATTTT
v_gene: TRBV10-1; j_gene: TRBJ1-3; abundance: -; d_gene: -; CDR3aa: CASSNDISGNTIYF; CDR3nt: TGCGCCAGCAGTAACGACATCTCTGGAAACACCATATATTTT
v_gene: TRBV7-2; j_gene: TRBJ1-5; abundance: -; d_gene: -; CDR3aa: CASSTGQNSNQPQHF; CDR3nt: TGTGCCAGCAGCACCGGACAGAATAGCAATCAGCCCCAGCATTTT
v_gene: TRBV29-1; j_gene: TRBJ1-1; abundance: -; d_gene: -; CDR3aa: CSVTRANTEAFF; CDR3nt: TGCAGCGTCACTAGAGCGAACACTGAAGCTTTCTTT
v_gene: TRBV30; j_gene: TRBJ1-1; abundance: -; d_gene: -; CDR3aa: CAGNLQGGNTEAFF; CDR3nt: TGTGCCGGGAACCTACAGGGAGGGAACACTGAAGCTTTCTTT
v_gene: TRBV6-1; j_gene: TRBJ1-2; abundance: -; d_gene: TRBD1; CDR3aa: CASSDAVTGGRSYTF; CDR3nt: TGTGCCAGCAGTGATGCGGTGACAGGGGGTCGGAGCTACACCTTC
v_gene: TRBV7-8; j_gene: TRBJ2-7; abundance: -; d_gene: TRBD2; CDR3aa: CASSLIGGGNRPSYEQYF; CDR3nt: TGTGCCAGCAGCTTGATCGGGGGAGGGAATCGTCCATCCTACGAGCAGTACTTC
v_gene: TRBV7-2; j_gene: TRBJ1-2; abundance: once; d_gene: -; CDR3aa: CASSLAGVGGYTF; CDR3nt: TGTGCCAGCAGCTTAGCAGGGGTCGGCGGCTACACCTTC
v_gene: TRBV5-1; j_gene: TRBJ1-1; abundance: -; d_gene: -; CDR3aa: CASSLVGDGTEAFF; CDR3nt: TGCGCCAGCAGCTTGGTTGGGGATGGCACTGAAGCTTTCTTT
v_gene: TRBV6-4; j_gene: TRBJ2-1; abundance: few; d_gene: TRBD1; CDR3aa: CASRRDSSYNEQFF; CDR3nt: TGTGCCAGCAGAAGGGACAGCTCCTACAATGAGCAGTTCTTC
v_gene: TRBV21-1; j_gene: TRBJ2-5; abundance: -; d_gene: -; CDR3aa: CASSRPTGEETQYF; CDR3nt: TGTGCCAGCAGCAGACCGACAGGGGAAGAGACCCAGTACTTC
v_gene: TRBV5-1; j_gene: TRBJ1-6; abundance: -; d_gene: TRBD1; CDR3aa: CASSLGTGNNSPLHF; CDR3nt: TGCGCCAGCAGCTTGGGGACAGGGAATAATTCACCCCTCCACTTT
v_gene: TRBV7-9; j_gene: TRBJ1-2; abundance: once; d_gene: -; CDR3aa: CASSLGPGGFFYGYTF; CDR3nt: TGTGCCAGCAGCTTAGGCCCAGGCGGATTTTTCTATGGCTACACCTTC
v_gene: TRBV5-1; j_gene: TRBJ2-2; abundance: once; d_gene: TRBD1; CDR3aa: CASSLNPGGHTGELFF; CDR3nt: TGCGCCAGCAGCTTGAATCCAGGGGGTCACACCGGGGAGCTGTTTTTT
v_gene: TRBV29-1; j_gene: TRBJ2-3; abundance: -; d_gene: -; CDR3aa: CSVLEGHRTDTQYF; CDR3nt: TGCAGCGTTCTCGAGGGACACCGCACAGATACGCAGTATTTT
v_gene: TRBV27; j_gene: TRBJ2-7; abundance: -; d_gene: TRBD2; CDR3aa: CASTKNGGASYEQYF; CDR3nt: TGTGCCAGCACCAAGAACGGGGGGGCCTCCTACGAGCAGTACTTC
v_gene: TRBV5-4; j_gene: TRBJ1-6; abundance: -; d_gene: -; CDR3aa: CASSHRDLSSYNSPLHF; CDR3nt: TGTGCCAGCAGCCACCGGGACCTAAGCTCCTATAATTCACCCCTCCACTTT
v_gene: TRBV6-5; j_gene: TRBJ2-3; abundance: once; d_gene: TRBD2; CDR3aa: CASRGTSGITDTQYF; CDR3nt: TGTGCCAGCAGAGGGACTAGCGGGATCACAGATACGCAGTATTTT